A single sample gave rise to the 16 T cell receptor beta chains below, sequenced in a study of cytomegalovirus exposure and HLA in healthy donors. Amplification used 60 Vbeta primers and 13 Jbeta primers. TCRdb's copy holds only in-frame clones and misses some; the assay was immunoSEQ multiplex PCR. The table has 74,000 or so clones, 77% seen once. The sample taken for sequencing was PBMCs. Every receptor here comes from a man in his fifties in good health and CMV-seropositive.

The chain employs TRBV28 and TRBJ2-5; D is undetermined. Per the germline V gene, CDR1 is MDHEN and CDR2 is SYDVKM. CDR3 length equals 14 residues. The V gene lost 5 bases and the J gene lost 3 bases, with 13 bases spanning the gap. The CDR3 DNA follows: TGTGCCAGCAGTGAAGAGCAGGTGAAAGAGACCCAGTACTTC. Amino acids: CASSEEQVKETQYF.

With respect to this clone: The junction shows a germline mismatch at one end, possibly a read error. The chain joins TRBV7-9 to TRBJ2-7; 8 bases line up with TRBD2. The CDR3 spans 15 residues. Germline V gene sequence: CDR1 SEHNR, CDR2 FQNEAQ (reference sequence). In DNA, the CDR3 is TGTTCCAGCAGCTTCTCCAGCGGGAGTGAAGGCGAGCAGTACTTC. Its protein product is CSSSFSSGSEGEQYF. The full variable domain, in which reference TRBV7-9 and TRBJ2-7 provide the parts outside the CDR3, is DTGVSQNPRHKITKRGQNVTFRCDPISEHNRLYWYRQTLGQGPEFLTYFQNEAQLEKSRLLSDRFSAERPKGSFSTLEIQRTEQGDSAMYLCSSSFSSGSEGEQYFGPGTRLTVT.

This chain joins TRBV7-9 and TRBJ2-7, with D perhaps TRBD1 (6 bases). The CDR3 spans 15 residues. Germline V lookup: CDR1 SEHNR, CDR2 FQNEAQ (reference sequence). V dropped 7 bases and J dropped 0 bases, with 16 bases sitting between them. The CDR3 sequence: CASTWTETSSYEQYF. CDR3 DNA sequence: TGTGCCAGCACCTGGACAGAAACTAGCTCCTACGAGCAGTACTTC. The full variable domain, its missing parts supplied by reference TRBV7-9 and TRBJ2-7, is DTGVSQNPRHKITKRGQNVTFRCDPISEHNRLYWYRQTLGQGPEFLTYFQNEAQLEKSRLLSDRFSAERPKGSFSTLEIQRTEQGDSAMYLCASTWTETSSYEQYFGPGTRLTVT.

V gene TRBV11-3 combines with J gene TRBJ2-7; TRBD1 agrees at 9 bases. V shed 1 base and J 2 bases; nucleotides not matched to a gene: 6. The CDR3 runs 16 residues. In germline, CDR1 is SGHNT, CDR2 YENEEA. The CDR3: CASSLGTQGAAYEQYF. The CDR3 DNA sequence: TGTGCCAGCAGCTTAGGGACACAGGGGGCGGCCTACGAGCAGTACTTC.

There are a few counts of this clone. The V gene is TRBV19, the J gene TRBJ1-5; TRBD1 matches 7 bases. With V trimmed by 6 bases and J by 3 bases, 2 bases remained unmatched. In germline, CDR1 is LNHDA, CDR2 SQIVND (reference sequence). CDR3 length: 13 residues. Here the CDR3 DNA reads TGTGCCAGTAGCGGACAGGTCAATCAGCCCCAGCATTTT. This translates into CASSGQVNQPQHF. The full variable domain, its missing parts supplied by reference TRBV19 and TRBJ1-5, is DGGITQSPKYLFRKEGQNVTLSCEQNLNHDAMYWYRQDPGQGLRLIYYSQIVNDFQKGDIAEGYSVSREKKESFPLTVTSAQKNPTAFYLCASSGQVNQPQHFGDGTRLSIL.

This clone turned up a few times. This specimen includes other DNA sequences encoding the same CDR3. The genes are TRBV7-8 and TRBJ2-4; TRBD2 matches 9 bases. V lost 5 bases and J lost 2; bases outside the gene matches: 16. CDR1 and CDR2 from the germline V gene are SGHVS and FQNEAQ. CDR3 length: 19 residues. CDR3 residues: CASSPNRGLAGLSKNIQYF. CDR3 nucleotides: TGTGCCAGCAGCCCCAACAGGGGCCTAGCGGGATTATCCAAAAACATTCAGTACTTC.

The chain carries TRBV9 and TRBJ1-4, with 10 nucleotides matching TRBD1. CDR3 size: 18 residues. Germline CDR1 SGDLS, CDR2 YYNGEE. V gave up 0 bases and J gave up 0 bases; unmatched junction bases: 5. In DNA form, the CDR3 reads TGTGCCAGCAGCGTAGCGGACAGGGGGGTTGCAACTAATGAAAAACTGTTTTTT. Translated, it gives CASSVADRGVATNEKLFF.

The chain joins TRBV12-1 to TRBJ2-3; TRBD2, the table's D call, was not compared with the DNA. TRBV12-1 is recorded as a pseudogene. This CDR3 has 16 residues. The CDR3 is CASSSPDELAADTQYF. Here the CDR3 DNA reads TGTGCCAGCAGCTCCCCGGACGAGCTAGCTGCAGATACGCAGTATTTT.

This chain connects TRBV4-1 to TRBJ2-7; the D gene is possibly TRBD2 (7 bases). Between the trimmed V and J ends, which lost 0 bases and 2 bases, there was a span of 17 bases. The CDR3 is 17 residues long. From germline, CDR1 is MGHRA and CDR2 YSYEKL. CDR3 nucleotide sequence: TGCGCCAGCAGCCAAGAGAACAGGGACTACCCTACCTACGAGCAGTACTTC. This encodes CASSQENRDYPTYEQYF.

V and J are TRBV5-6 and TRBJ2-3; 8 nucleotides match TRBD1. Unmatched junction bases numbered 4, after V lost 2 bases and J lost 2 bases. CDR1 and CDR2 (germline): SGHDT, YYEEEE. This CDR3 is built from 15 residues. DNA for the CDR3: TGTGCCAGCAGCTTCAGGGGGCGGCCCACAGATACGCAGTATTTT. Amino acids: CASSFRGRPTDTQYF.

This chain connects TRBV9 to TRBJ1-6; D is ambiguous. This CDR3 comprises 14 residues. Germline loops: CDR1 SGDLS, CDR2 YYNGEE. The V end was cut by 3 bases, the J end by 10 bases, with 14 bases between. The CDR3 bases are TGTGCCAGCAGCGGGGAGACGAGGGCCTCACCCCTCCACTTT. The encoded protein is CASSGETRASPLHF.

The CDR3 region is CASSPLGTGGDTEAFF. The CDR3 DNA is TGTGCCAGCAGTCCACTCGGGACAGGGGGTGACACTGAAGCTTTCTTT. The V and J genes are TRBV11-2 and TRBJ1-1; 11 nucleotides match TRBD1. The V gene end was trimmed by 6 bases and the J gene end by 3 bases; junction bases not matched to a gene: 9. The germline gives CDR1 SGHAT, CDR2 FQNNGV. CDR3 size: 16 residues.

The CDR3, as DNA: TGTGCCAGCAGCTTGGACGGAGACTACGAGCAGTACTTC. The encoded protein is CASSLDGDYEQYF. The rearrangement links TRBV5-4 to TRBJ2-7; no reliable D call. Germline V gene data show CDR1 as SGHNT and CDR2 as YYREEE (reference sequence). Trimming took off 0 bases at V and 3 bases at J, with 7 bases between the two ends. The CDR3 totals 13 residues.

V gene TRBV6-6 combines with J gene TRBJ1-2; TRBD1 agrees at 9 bases. CDR3 length: 14 residues. Trimming removed 7 bases from V and 0 bases from J; junction bases left unmatched: 3. CDR1 is MNHNY and CDR2 is SVGAGI in the germline V gene (reference sequence). CDR3 amino acids: CASTGTGTNYGYTF. The CDR3 DNA sequence: TGTGCCAGCACCGGGACAGGGACTAACTATGGCTACACCTTC.

The chain joins TRBV4-1 to TRBJ2-7; perhaps TRBD2 as D (5 bases). This CDR3 contains 18 residues. Germline V gives CDR1 MGHRA, CDR2 YSYEKL. V lost 0 bases and J 3 bases, leaving 21 bases between the germline ends. CDR3 nucleotide sequence: TGCGCCAGCAGCCAAGAAAGGGCGGGCCACTCCACCCTCTACGAGCAGTACTTC. It encodes CASSQERAGHSTLYEQYF.

The gene calls are TRBV12-5 and TRBJ2-2, with 9 bases that match TRBD2. Losses at the gene ends were 6 bases for V and 2 bases for J; bases not matched to a gene: 7. Germline V gene lookup returns CDR1 LGHNT and CDR2 FRNRAP. The CDR3 covers 16 residues. CDR3 DNA: TGTGCTAGTGGCCCCCGACTAGCGGACAACACCGGGGAGCTGTTTTTT. Protein product: CASGPRLADNTGELFF.